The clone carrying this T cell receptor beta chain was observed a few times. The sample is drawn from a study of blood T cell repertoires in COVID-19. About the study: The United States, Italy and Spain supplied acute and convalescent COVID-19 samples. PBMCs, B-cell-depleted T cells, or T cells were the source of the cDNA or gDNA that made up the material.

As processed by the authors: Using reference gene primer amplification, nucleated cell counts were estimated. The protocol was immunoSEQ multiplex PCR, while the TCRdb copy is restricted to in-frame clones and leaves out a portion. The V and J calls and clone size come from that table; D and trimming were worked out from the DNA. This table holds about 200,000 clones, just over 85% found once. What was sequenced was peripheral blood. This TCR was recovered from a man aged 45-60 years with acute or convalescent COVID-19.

In DNA, the CDR3 is TGTGCCAGCAGCGCAACTACAGGGAACTCTGGAAACACCATATATTTT. Translated, it gives CASSATTGNSGNTIYF. The chain links TRBV9 to TRBJ1-3; D is possibly TRBD1 (6 bases). CDR3 length: 16 residues. V was trimmed by 3 bases and J by 0 bases, leaving 13 bases between them. Germline lookup yields CDR1 SGDLS and CDR2 YYNGEE.